Given below is one T cell receptor beta chain in context. The antigen it binds to is not known. This entry belongs to a study of control samples from healthy donors and cancer patients (dated by TCRdb to the early 2020s). The CDR3 measures 13 amino acids from cysteine to phenylalanine. This entry keeps only the CDR3 DNA: 39 bases, framed from base 1. Looking up the germline V gene (reference sequence) yields CDR1 LNHNV and CDR2 YYDKDF. For this chain, trimming is 6 bases at the V end and 7 bases at the J end, and the number of junction bases without a gene match is 7. Library preparation was by the immunoSEQ multiplex PCR assay. TCRdb provides this immuneACCESS table in a form limited to in-frame rearrangements. Some clones are lacking; in checked studies, under half of them reflect an unresolved V gene, and why the rest are absent is not known. The sample table records some 180,000 clones. Jointly, the top ten make up 2.2% of the sample.

Recombination connected TRBV15 to TRBJ1-1; TRBD1 lines up with 8 middle nucleotides. The TCR was taken from a woman aged 25 to 45 in good health. Sequencing used blood. The DNA sequence is given as TGTGCCACCAGGGGGGTGGGACAGGATGAAGCTTTCTTT. Translated, this gives CATRGVGQDEAFF.